A single sample gave rise to the 2 T cell receptor beta chains below, sequenced in a study of blood T cell repertoires in COVID-19. TCRdb keeps only in-frame clones here, not all; method: immunoSEQ multiplex PCR. The table lists under 300,000 clones, 80% to 90% of them singletons, with around 13% in the top ten. What was sequenced was peripheral blood. These receptor sequences come from a woman between 65 and 79 years old with COVID-19, enrolled during active disease.

The rearrangement joins TRBV19 to TRBJ2-6; D possibly corresponds to TRBD1 (6 bases). CDR1 LNHDA and CDR2 SQIVND come from the germline V gene (reference sequence). This CDR3 has 16 residues. V was cut by 8 bases and J by 0 bases, with 14 bases left in between. The CDR3 DNA reads as TGTGCCAGTCACACAGGGAGAGACTCTGGGGCCAACGTCCTGACTTTC. It is translated as CASHTGRDSGANVLTF.

The chain uses TRBV28 and TRBJ1-1; possible D gene TRBD1, 6 bases. V lost 5 bases and J 1 base, leaving 11 bases between the germline ends. The CDR3 covers 14 residues. Germline CDR1 reads MDHEN; CDR2 reads SYDVKM. The chain's CDR3 is CASSGIRGNTEAFF. In DNA form, the CDR3 reads TGTGCCAGCAGTGGGATCAGGGGGAACACTGAAGCTTTCTTT.